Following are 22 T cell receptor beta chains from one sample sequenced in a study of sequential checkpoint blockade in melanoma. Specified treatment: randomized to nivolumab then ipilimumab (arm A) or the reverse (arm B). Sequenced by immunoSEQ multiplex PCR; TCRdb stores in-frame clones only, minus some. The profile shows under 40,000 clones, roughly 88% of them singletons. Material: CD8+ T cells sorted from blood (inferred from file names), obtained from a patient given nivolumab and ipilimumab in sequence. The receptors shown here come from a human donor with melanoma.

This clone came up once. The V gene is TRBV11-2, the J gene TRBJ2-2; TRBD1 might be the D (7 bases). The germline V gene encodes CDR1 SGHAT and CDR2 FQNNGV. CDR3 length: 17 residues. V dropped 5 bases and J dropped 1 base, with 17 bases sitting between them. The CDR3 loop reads CASSQGVWRENTGELFF. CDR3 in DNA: TGTGCCAGCAGCCAGGGGGTCTGGCGGGAGAACACCGGGGAGCTGTTTTTT. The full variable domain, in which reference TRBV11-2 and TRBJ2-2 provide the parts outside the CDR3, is EAGVAQSPRYKIIEKRQSVAFWCNPISGHATLYWYQQILGQGPKLLIQFQNNGVVDDSQLPKDRFSAERLKGVDSTLKIQPAKLEDSAVYLCASSQGVWRENTGELFFGEGSRLTVL.

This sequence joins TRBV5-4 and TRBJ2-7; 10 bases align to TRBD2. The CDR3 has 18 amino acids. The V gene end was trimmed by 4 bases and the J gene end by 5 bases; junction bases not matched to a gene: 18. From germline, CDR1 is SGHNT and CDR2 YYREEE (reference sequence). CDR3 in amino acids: CASSPIWASGSTSHEQYF. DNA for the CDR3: TGTGCCAGCAGCCCCATATGGGCTAGCGGGAGTACCAGCCACGAGCAGTACTTC.

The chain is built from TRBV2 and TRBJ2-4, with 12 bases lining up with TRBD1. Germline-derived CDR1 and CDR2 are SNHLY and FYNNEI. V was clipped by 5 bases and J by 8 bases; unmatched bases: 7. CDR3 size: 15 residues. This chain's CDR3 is CASSYPGQGADIQYF. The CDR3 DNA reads TGTGCCAGCAGTTATCCGGGACAGGGGGCAGACATTCAGTACTTC.

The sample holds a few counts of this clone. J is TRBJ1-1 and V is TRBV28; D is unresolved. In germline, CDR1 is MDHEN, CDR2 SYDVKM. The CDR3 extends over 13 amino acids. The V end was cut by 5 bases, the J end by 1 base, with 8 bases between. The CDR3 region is CASSPLQNTEAFF. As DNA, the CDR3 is TGTGCCAGCAGTCCCTTACAGAACACTGAAGCTTTCTTT.

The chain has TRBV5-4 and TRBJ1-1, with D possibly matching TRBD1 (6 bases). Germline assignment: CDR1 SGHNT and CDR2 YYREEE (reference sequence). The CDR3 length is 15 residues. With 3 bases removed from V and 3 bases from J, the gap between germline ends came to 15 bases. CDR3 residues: CASSYVTGADTEAFF. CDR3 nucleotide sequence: TGTGCCAGCAGCTACGTGACAGGCGCAGACACTGAAGCTTTCTTT.

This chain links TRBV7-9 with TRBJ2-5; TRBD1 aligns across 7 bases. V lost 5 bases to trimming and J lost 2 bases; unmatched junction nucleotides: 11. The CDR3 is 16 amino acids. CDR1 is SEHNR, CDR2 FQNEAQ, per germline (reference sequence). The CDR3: CASSLPPTGQQETQYF. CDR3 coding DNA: TGTGCCAGCAGCCTGCCACCGACGGGACAGCAAGAGACCCAGTACTTC.

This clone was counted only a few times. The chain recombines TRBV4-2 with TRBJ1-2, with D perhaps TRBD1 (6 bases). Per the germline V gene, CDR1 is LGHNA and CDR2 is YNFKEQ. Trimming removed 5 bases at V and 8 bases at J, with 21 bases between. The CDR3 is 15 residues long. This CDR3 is CASSLYEGGTPGYTF. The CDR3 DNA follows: TGTGCCAGCAGCTTATACGAGGGGGGGACACCGGGCTACACCTTC.

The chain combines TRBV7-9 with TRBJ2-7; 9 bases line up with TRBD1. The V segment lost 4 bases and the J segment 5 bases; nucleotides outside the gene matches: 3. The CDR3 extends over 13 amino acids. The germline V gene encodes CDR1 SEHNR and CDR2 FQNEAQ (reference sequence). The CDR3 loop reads CASSYGQGNEQYF. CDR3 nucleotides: TGTGCCAGCAGCTATGGACAGGGGAACGAGCAGTACTTC.

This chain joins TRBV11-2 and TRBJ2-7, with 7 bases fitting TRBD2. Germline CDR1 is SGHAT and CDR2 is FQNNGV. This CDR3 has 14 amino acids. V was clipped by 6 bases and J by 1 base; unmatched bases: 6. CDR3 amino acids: CASRGGVDSYEQYF. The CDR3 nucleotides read TGTGCCAGCAGGGGGGGGGTGGATTCCTACGAGCAGTACTTC.

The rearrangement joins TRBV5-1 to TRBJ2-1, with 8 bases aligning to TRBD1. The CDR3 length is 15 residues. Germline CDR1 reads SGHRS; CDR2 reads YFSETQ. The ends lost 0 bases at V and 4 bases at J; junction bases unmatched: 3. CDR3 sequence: CASSLEQGAYNEQFF. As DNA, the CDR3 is TGCGCCAGCAGCTTGGAGCAGGGGGCGTACAATGAGCAGTTCTTC.

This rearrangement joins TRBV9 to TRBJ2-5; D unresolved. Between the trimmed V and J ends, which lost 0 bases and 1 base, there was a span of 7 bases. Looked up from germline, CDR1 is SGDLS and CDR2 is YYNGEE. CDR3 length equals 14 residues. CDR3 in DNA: TGTGCCAGCAGCGTAGCAACAGCCCAAGAGACCCAGTACTTC. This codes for CASSVATAQETQYF. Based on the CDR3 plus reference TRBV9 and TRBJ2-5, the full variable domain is DSGVTQTPKHLITATGQRVTLRCSPRSGDLSVYWYQQSLDQGLQFLIQYYNGEERAKGNILERFSAQQFPDLHSELNLSSLELGDSALYFCASSVATAQETQYFGPGTRLLVL.

The CDR3 nucleotides are TGTGCCACCAGCTTACCCCTGCTGGGGGGGCGACAGCCCCAGCATTTT. Protein product: CATSLPLLGGRQPQHF. The genes are TRBV15 and TRBJ1-5; D perhaps matches TRBD1 (6 bases). The V gene's germline CDR1 is LNHNV and CDR2 YYDKDF (reference sequence). The CDR3 loop spans 16 amino acids. The V and J ends lost 5 bases and 7 bases respectively, with 21 bases between them.

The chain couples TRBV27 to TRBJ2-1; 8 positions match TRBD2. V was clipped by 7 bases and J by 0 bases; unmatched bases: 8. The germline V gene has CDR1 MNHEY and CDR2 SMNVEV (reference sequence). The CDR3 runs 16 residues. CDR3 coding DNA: TGTGCCAGCACACCCCGGGGGACTAGCTCCTACAATGAGCAGTTCTTC. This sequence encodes CASTPRGTSSYNEQFF.

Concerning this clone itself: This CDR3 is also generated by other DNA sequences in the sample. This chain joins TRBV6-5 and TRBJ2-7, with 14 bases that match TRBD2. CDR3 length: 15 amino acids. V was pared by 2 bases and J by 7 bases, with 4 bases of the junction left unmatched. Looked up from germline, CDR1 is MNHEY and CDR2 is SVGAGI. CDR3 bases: TGTGCCAGCAGTTACGGGGGACTAGCGGGAGAAGAGCAGTACTTC. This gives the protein CASSYGGLAGEEQYF.

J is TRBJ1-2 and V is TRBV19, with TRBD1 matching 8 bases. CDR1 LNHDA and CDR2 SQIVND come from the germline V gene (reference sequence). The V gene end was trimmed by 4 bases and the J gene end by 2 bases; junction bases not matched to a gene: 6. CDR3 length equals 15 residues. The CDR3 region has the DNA TGTGCCAGTAGTAGCGACAGGGGCGACAACTATGGCTACACCTTC. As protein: CASSSDRGDNYGYTF.

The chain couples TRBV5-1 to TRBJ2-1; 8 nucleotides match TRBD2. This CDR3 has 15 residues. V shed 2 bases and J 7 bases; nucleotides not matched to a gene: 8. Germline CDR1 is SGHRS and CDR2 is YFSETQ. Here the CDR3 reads CASSLTWERGNEQFF. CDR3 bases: TGCGCCAGCAGCTTAACATGGGAGCGGGGGAATGAGCAGTTCTTC.

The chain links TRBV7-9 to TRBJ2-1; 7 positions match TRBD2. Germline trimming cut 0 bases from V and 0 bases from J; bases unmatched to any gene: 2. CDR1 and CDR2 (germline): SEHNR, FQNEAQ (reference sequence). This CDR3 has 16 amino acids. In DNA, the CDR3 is TGTGCCAGCAGCTTAGCGGCTAGCGGCTCCTACAATGAGCAGTTCTTC. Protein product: CASSLAASGSYNEQFF.

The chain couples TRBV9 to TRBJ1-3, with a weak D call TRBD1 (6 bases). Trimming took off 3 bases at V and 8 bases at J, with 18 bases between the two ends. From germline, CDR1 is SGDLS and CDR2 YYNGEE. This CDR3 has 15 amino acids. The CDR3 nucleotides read TGTGCCAGCAGCGCGAGCGGCCTCCCAGGGGACACCATATATTTT. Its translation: CASSASGLPGDTIYF. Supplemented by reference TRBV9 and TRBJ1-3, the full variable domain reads DSGVTQTPKHLITATGQRVTLRCSPRSGDLSVYWYQQSLDQGLQFLIQYYNGEERAKGNILERFSAQQFPDLHSELNLSSLELGDSALYFCASSASGLPGDTIYFGEGSWLTVV.

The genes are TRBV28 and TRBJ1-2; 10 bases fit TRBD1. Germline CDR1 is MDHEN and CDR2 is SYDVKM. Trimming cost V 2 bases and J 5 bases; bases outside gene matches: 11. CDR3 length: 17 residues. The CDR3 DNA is TGTGCCAGCAGTTTAGCGATGGGACAGGGGTCACAATATGGCTACACCTTC. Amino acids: CASSLAMGQGSQYGYTF.

CDR3 in DNA: TGTGCCAGCAGCCTACAAGGGGGCACTTACAATGAGCAGTTCTTC. It translates to CASSLQGGTYNEQFF. V and J are TRBV7-9 and TRBJ2-1; 7 bases match TRBD1. Losses at the gene ends were 5 bases for V and 4 bases for J; bases not matched to a gene: 8. The CDR3 consists of 15 residues. CDR1 is SEHNR and CDR2 is FQNEAQ in the germline V gene (reference sequence).

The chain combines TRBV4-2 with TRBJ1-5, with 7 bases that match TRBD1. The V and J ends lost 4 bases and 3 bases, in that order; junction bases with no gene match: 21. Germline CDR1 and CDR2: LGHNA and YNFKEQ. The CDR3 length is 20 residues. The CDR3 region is CASSRRWGTDALRDNQPQHF. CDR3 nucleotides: TGTGCCAGCAGCCGACGGTGGGGGACAGACGCGCTTCGGGACAATCAGCCCCAGCATTTT.

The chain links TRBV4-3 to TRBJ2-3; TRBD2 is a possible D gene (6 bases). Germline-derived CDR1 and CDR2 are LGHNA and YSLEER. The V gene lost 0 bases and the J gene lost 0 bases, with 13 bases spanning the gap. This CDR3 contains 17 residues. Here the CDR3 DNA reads TGCGCCAGCAGCCAAGAAAGTAGCGGAACTAGCACAGATACGCAGTATTTT. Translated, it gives CASSQESSGTSTDTQYF.